Below, 27 T cell receptor beta chains from the same sample are listed, as sequenced in a study of T cell clonality in common variable immunodeficiency (dated by TCRdb to about 2015). These receptors have no identified antigens. Library generation was performed with the immunoSEQ multiplex PCR assay. Sourced from immuneACCESS, this table was stored by TCRdb with only in-frame sequences that have V and J called. A share of the clones is absent; for the studies checked, an unresolved V gene accounts for under half, and the remainder has no known explanation. The sample comprises around 17,000 clones, and every one was counted more than once. The ten largest clonotypes hold roughly 15% of the sample. General findings and caveats noted by the study authors: Fewer deletions and N-nucleotide insertions were reportedly observed in CVID TCRbeta sequences, and highly modified clones with 13 or more V deletions were reportedly absent from CVID TCRbeta sequences.

The material sequenced was peripheral blood mononuclear cells. These receptors all stem from a human donor with common variable immunodeficiency.

To note about this clone: The read stops 3 residues short of the end of the CDR3; the missing end is completed from the germline J gene. The rearrangement links TRBV19 to TRBJ1-2, with TRBD1 matching 11 bases. Looked up from germline, CDR1 is LNHDA and CDR2 is SQIVND (reference sequence). The trim removed 5 bases at V and 4 bases at J, leaving 9 bases unmatched. CDR3 length: 16 amino acids. Incomplete CDR3 DNA: TGTGCCAGTAGTGGCGGACAGGGGGCGCGATTCTATGGC. As protein: CASSGGQGARFYG. The CDR3 as a whole reads CASSGGQGARFYGYTF. Full variable domain (missing parts from reference TRBV19 and TRBJ1-2): DGGITQSPKYLFRKEGQNVTLSCEQNLNHDAMYWYRQDPGQGLRLIYYSQIVNDFQKGDIAEGYSVSREKKESFPLTVTSAQKNPTAFYLCASSGGQGARFYGYTFGSGTRLTVV.

This clone came up many times. The CDR3 goes on 3 residues after the read ends, and that part is filled in from the germline J gene. This chain joins TRBV5-6 and TRBJ2-2; tentative D call: TRBD2 (6 bases). From germline, CDR1 is SGHDT and CDR2 YYEEEE. V lost 6 bases, J lost 0 bases, and 12 bases lay in between. The CDR3 spans 15 residues. Incomplete CDR3 DNA: TGTGCCAGCAACCGGGGGACGGCGAACACCGGGGAG. Amino acid sequence: CASNRGTANTGE. The CDR3 in its entirety is CASNRGTANTGELFF. Supplemented by reference TRBV5-6 and TRBJ2-2, the full variable domain reads DAGVTQSPTHLIKTRGQQVTLRCSPKSGHDTVSWYQQALGQGPQFIFQYYEEEERQRGNFPDRFSGHQFPNYSSELNVNALLLGDSALYLCASNRGTANTGELFFGEGSRLTVL.

In this sample, this clone turned up many times. The CDR3 end lies 3 residues beyond the end of the read and is filled in from the germline J gene. The chain uses TRBV20-1 and TRBJ1-1; D is unclear. CDR1 DFQATT and CDR2 SNEGSKA come from the germline V gene (reference sequence). This CDR3 contains 12 residues. This CDR3 reads CSARGGSSEAFF. The CDR3 bases that were read are TGCAGTGCTCGAGGTGGTAGCTCGGAA.

About this clone itself: With the read ending 3 residues before the CDR3 end, the germline J gene is used to fill in that end. The V gene is TRBV19, the J gene TRBJ2-7; 8 bases match TRBD2. After removal of 8 bases from V and 6 bases from J, the junction contained 12 bases not matched to a gene. CDR1 and CDR2 from the germline V gene are LNHDA and SQIVND (reference sequence). The CDR3 is made up of 14 amino acids. The CDR3 loop reads CASGRSGSFSEQYF. The part of the CDR3 DNA that was read is TGTGCCAGTGGGCGAAGCGGGAGTTTCTCCGAG.

This clone was counted only a few times. The read terminates 3 residues ahead of where the CDR3 ends, so the germline J gene completes it. The V and J genes are TRBV18 and TRBJ2-5; 9 bases are a match to TRBD1. With 3 bases clipped from V and 1 base from J, the junction kept 6 bases outside the gene matches. There are 16 residues in the CDR3. Germline loops: CDR1 KGHSH, CDR2 LQKENI. CDR3 bases read: TGTGCCAGCTCACCTCGTCTACAGGGGGCCCAAGAGACC. This encodes CASSPRLQGAQET. From start to end, the CDR3 is CASSPRLQGAQETQYF.

A word on this clone: The read terminates 3 residues before the CDR3 end, so the remaining end is supplied by the germline J gene. This sequence joins TRBV20-1 and TRBJ2-3; tentative D call: TRBD2 (6 bases). CDR1 and CDR2 from the germline V gene are DFQATT and SNEGSKA (reference sequence). The ends were cut back, 5 bases at V and 4 bases at J, with 16 bases in the middle. The CDR3 is 14 amino acids. The DNA read from the CDR3 is TGCAGTGCTCCTGGGCCCTGGAGGGCAGATACG. This gives the protein CSAPGPWRADT. The entire CDR3 is CSAPGPWRADTQYF.

This clone was recorded a few times. The read falls 3 residues short of the CDR3 end, and the missing part is taken from the germline J gene. This chain joins TRBV18 and TRBJ1-2, with 8 bases that match TRBD1. This CDR3 has 14 amino acids. Germline V CDR1 and CDR2: KGHSH, LQKENI. With 3 bases clipped from V and 7 bases from J, the junction kept 7 bases outside the gene matches. Here the CDR3 reads CASSPGGQGSGYTF. The CDR3 bases that were read are TGTGCCAGCTCACCCGGAGGACAGGGTAGTGGC.

This clone was detected only a few times. The read is 3 residues too short to cover the CDR3 end, so that end is filled in from the germline J gene. The chain has TRBV2 and TRBJ2-3, with D perhaps TRBD2 (6 bases). There are 15 residues in the CDR3. Germline V CDR1 and CDR2: SNHLY, FYNNEI. Trimming left V 0 bases short and J 5 bases short, with 12 bases between. Incomplete CDR3 DNA: TGTGCCAGCAGTGAAGCGGGACTCCGGGTAGATACG. Amino acids: CASSEAGLRVDT. In full, the CDR3 reads CASSEAGLRVDTQYF.

Incomplete CDR3 DNA: TGTGCCAGCAGCCCGGGACAGGGCAACGAAAAA. Its protein product is CASSPGQGNEK. In full, the CDR3 reads CASSPGQGNEKLFF. V gene TRBV7-9 combines with J gene TRBJ1-4, with 9 bases that match TRBD1. The observed sequence ends 3 residues before the CDR3 terminus, with the missing tail filled in from the germline J gene. Germline CDR1 is SEHNR and CDR2 is FQNEAQ (reference sequence). The CDR3 extends over 14 amino acids. V trimming: 5 bases; J trimming: 8 bases; junction bases outside the gene matches: 6. Supplemented by reference TRBV7-9 and TRBJ1-4, the full variable domain reads DTGVSQNPRHKITKRGQNVTFRCDPISEHNRLYWYRQTLGQGPEFLTYFQNEAQLEKSRLLSDRFSAERPKGSFSTLEIQRTEQGDSAMYLCASSPGQGNEKLFFGSGTQLSVL.

Of note for this clone: From the germline J gene comes the end of the CDR3, since the read stops 3 residues before it. The chain couples TRBV5-1 to TRBJ1-2; a weak D match, TRBD1 (6 bases). The V and J ends lost 3 bases and 6 bases respectively, with 15 bases between them. Germline V gives CDR1 SGHRS, CDR2 YFSETQ. The CDR3 runs 14 residues. CDR3 DNA (partial): TGCGCCAGCAGCTCAGGGGTAGGGTTCCATGGC. It yields the protein CASSSGVGFHG. The whole CDR3 sequence reads CASSSGVGFHGYTF.

This clone showed up many times. The read comes to an end 3 residues before the CDR3 does, leaving the germline J gene to fill in the end. The chain carries TRBV7-4 and TRBJ2-4; possible D gene TRBD1, 5 bases. This CDR3 region has 15 residues. The germline V gene has CDR1 SGHVT and CDR2 SQSDAQ. V gave up 5 bases and J gave up 4 bases, with 15 bases separating them. The CDR3 bases that were read are TGTGCCAGCAGCCTTAGGGGTCTCACAAAAAACATT. It specifies CASSLRGLTKNI. The entire CDR3 sequence reads CASSLRGLTKNIQYF.

On this clone itself: Coverage ceases 3 residues before the CDR3 finishes, and the germline J gene fills in the end. The chain links TRBV18 to TRBJ1-4, with a weak D call TRBD1 (5 bases). Germline values: CDR1 KGHSH, CDR2 LQKENI. Trimming left V 4 bases short and J 7 bases short, with 10 bases between. The CDR3 is 13 residues long. CDR3 amino acids: CASSQQDGEKLFF. The sequenced part of the CDR3 DNA is TGTGCCAGCTCACAACAGGACGGTGAAAAA.

This clone appeared many times. The read ends 3 residues shy of where the CDR3 ends; the end is completed using the germline J gene. The chain couples TRBV2 to TRBJ2-1; 13 bases are a match to TRBD2. Germline V gene lookup returns CDR1 SNHLY and CDR2 FYNNEI. V lost 7 bases to trimming and J lost 7 bases; unmatched junction nucleotides: 7. This CDR3 region has 15 residues. Partial CDR3 DNA: TGTGCCAGCACCAGGACTAGCGGGGGCGCGAATGAG. Translated, it gives CASTRTSGGANE. The whole CDR3 reads CASTRTSGGANEQFF.

This clone was detected many times. The read terminates 3 residues before the CDR3 end, so the remaining end is supplied by the germline J gene. The chain employs TRBV7-2 and TRBJ2-5; tentatively, D is TRBD2 (5 bases). This CDR3 region has 15 residues. V was shortened by 0 bases and J by 2 bases, with 10 bases between the two germline ends. CDR1 is SGHTA and CDR2 is FQGNSA in the germline V gene. The CDR3 protein is CASSLASVPQETQYF. The sequenced part of the CDR3 DNA is TGTGCCAGCAGCTTAGCTAGCGTCCCACAAGAGACC.

In this sample, this clone turned up many times. The observed sequence ends 3 residues before the CDR3 terminus, with the missing tail filled in from the germline J gene. The chain couples TRBV18 to TRBJ1-6; 7 bases map to TRBD1. Germline V gene sequence: CDR1 KGHSH, CDR2 LQKENI. J lost 8 bases, V lost 3 bases, and 4 bases had no gene match. This CDR3 contains 14 residues. The sequenced part of the CDR3 DNA is TGTGCCAGCTCACCCCAGGGGGGTGATTCACCC. This encodes CASSPQGGDSP. The whole CDR3 reads CASSPQGGDSPLHF.

This clone was seen only a few times. Sequencing ends 3 residues short of the CDR3 end; the germline J gene provides the rest. This rearrangement joins TRBV7-2 to TRBJ2-5, with D possibly matching TRBD2 (7 bases). The V gene's germline CDR1 is SGHTA and CDR2 FQGNSA. The CDR3 sequence is 15 residues long. V lost 8 bases to trimming and J lost 5 bases, with 21 bases between them. CDR3 residues: CASLGGGLFGETQYF. The DNA read from the CDR3 is TGTGCCAGCCTAGGGGGGGGGCTGTTTGGCGAGACC.

A word on this clone: The observed sequence ends 3 residues before the CDR3 terminus, with the missing tail filled in from the germline J gene. The genes are TRBV2 and TRBJ2-5; TRBD2 aligns across 11 bases. The CDR3 contains 15 residues. The trim removed 4 bases at V and 0 bases at J, leaving 1 base unmatched. Germline V lookup: CDR1 SNHLY, CDR2 FYNNEI. The CDR3 reads CASSVAGGHQETQYF. The covered CDR3 bases are TGTGCCAGCAGTGTAGCGGGGGGGCACCAAGAGACC.

This clone was recorded many times. The read gets to within 3 residues of the CDR3 end, and the germline J gene fills in the rest. The sample carries other DNA sequences with the same CDR3. The chain employs TRBV7-3 and TRBJ2-3; 9 bases are a match to TRBD2. V was clipped by 4 bases and J by 4 bases; unmatched bases: 3. Per the germline V gene, CDR1 is SGHTA and CDR2 is FQGTGA. The CDR3 runs 14 residues. This CDR3 is CASSSGTSSDTQYF. The part of the CDR3 DNA that was read is TGTGCCAGCAGCTCCGGGACTAGCTCAGATACG. Full variable domain (rest looked up from reference TRBV7-3 and TRBJ2-3): GAGVSQTPSNKVTEKGKYVELRCDPISGHTALYWYRQSLGQGPEFLIYFQGTGAADDSGLPNDRFFAVRPEGSVSTLKIQRTERGDSAVYLCASSSGTSSDTQYFGPGTRLTVL.

Ten or more counts support this clone. The CDR3 bases that were read are TGCAGTGCTAGACTAGCGGGGAGAGAGACC. Translation gives CSARLAGRET. The full-length CDR3 reads as CSARLAGRETQYF. The chain is built from TRBV20-1 and TRBJ2-5; 9 bases agree with TRBD2. The read ends 3 residues shy of where the CDR3 ends; the end is completed using the germline J gene. CDR3 size: 13 residues. Trimming at V came to 2 bases and at J to 4 bases, leaving 2 bases not matched to a gene. The germline V gene encodes CDR1 DFQATT and CDR2 SNEGSKA (reference sequence).

This clone came up many times. An end of the junction does not agree with germline; a read error may underlie this. CDR3 bases read: TGCGCCAGCAGCCAAAAGAGGGCTTCCGAG. The encoded protein is CASSQKRASE. The full CDR3 protein reads CASSQKRASEQYF. The gene calls are TRBV4-2 and TRBJ2-7; D is possibly TRBD2 (5 bases). The CDR3 end is not reached by the read, which stops 3 residues before it; the germline J gene fills it in. This CDR3 comprises 13 residues. Germline V lookup: CDR1 LGHNA, CDR2 YNFKEQ.

This clone was seen a handful of times. The observed sequence ends 3 residues before the CDR3 terminus, with the missing tail filled in from the germline J gene. This chain joins TRBV19 and TRBJ1-2, with D perhaps TRBD1 (6 bases). The CDR3 covers 14 residues. V was shortened by 2 bases and J by 4 bases, with 11 bases between the two germline ends. Germline CDR1 reads LNHDA; CDR2 reads SQIVND (reference sequence). CDR3: CASSIPTGSYGYTF. The CDR3 bases that were read are TGTGCCAGTAGTATACCGACAGGATCCTATGGC. The full variable domain, rest sourced from reference TRBV19 and TRBJ1-2, is DGGITQSPKYLFRKEGQNVTLSCEQNLNHDAMYWYRQDPGQGLRLIYYSQIVNDFQKGDIAEGYSVSREKKESFPLTVTSAQKNPTAFYLCASSIPTGSYGYTFGSGTRLTVV.

This clone was counted between two and nine times. The CDR3 loop is CASSPTDRGRDNQPQHF. The CDR3 bases that were read are TGTGCCAGCAGTCCAACGGACAGGGGGCGAGACAATCAGCCC. This chain links TRBV6-2 or TRBV6-3 with TRBJ1-5, with TRBD1 matching over 11 bases. The read ends 3 residues before the CDR3 terminus; that terminus is restored from the germline J gene. From germline, CDR1 is MNHEY and CDR2 SVGEGT. The junction had 9 bases not matched to a gene; V was cut back by 5 bases and J by 3 bases. The CDR3 contains 17 residues.

This clone was counted ten times or more. The CDR3 goes on 3 residues after the read ends, and that part is filled in from the germline J gene. The rearrangement links TRBV5-1 to TRBJ2-5, with TRBD1 as a possible D gene (6 bases). V lost 4 bases and J lost 0, with 13 bases in between. This CDR3 is 15 amino acids long. Germline assignment: CDR1 SGHRS and CDR2 YFSETQ. The CDR3 DNA, read in part, is TGCGCCAGCAGCCCCGGACAGACGTACCAAGAGACC. Amino acids: CASSPGQTYQET. The complete CDR3 sequence is CASSPGQTYQETQYF.

The sequenced part of the CDR3 DNA is TGTGCCAGCTCCCATTTCAGGCCGGGACAGACCTCCTACGAG. Translation: CASSHFRPGQTSYE. The full CDR3 sequence reads CASSHFRPGQTSYEQYF. The J gene is TRBJ2-7, the V gene TRBV18; TRBD1 matches at 7 bases. The read stops 3 residues short of the end of the CDR3; the missing end is completed from the germline J gene. Germline V gives CDR1 KGHSH, CDR2 LQKENI. Germline trimming cut 6 bases from V and 0 bases from J; bases unmatched to any gene: 14. This CDR3 has 17 residues.

This clone was seen a handful of times. The CDR3 extends 3 residues past the end of the read, so its final part is completed from the germline J gene. J is TRBJ1-1 and V is TRBV5-1; D unclear. V lost 5 bases, J lost 1 base, and 6 bases lay in between. Germline V lookup: CDR1 SGHRS, CDR2 YFSETQ. CDR3 size: 12 residues. The sequenced CDR3 bases are TGCGCCAGCAGGACTGGGAACACTGAA. The encoded protein is CASRTGNTE. The complete CDR3 protein is CASRTGNTEAFF.

With regard to this clone: The read ends 3 residues shy of where the CDR3 ends; the end is completed using the germline J gene. The rearrangement links TRBV5-1 to TRBJ1-5; D remains unclear. Trimming pared 0 bases from V and 0 bases from J, leaving 13 bases between. The CDR3 totals 17 residues. Germline CDR1 reads SGHRS; CDR2 reads YFSETQ. The sequenced CDR3 bases are TGCGCCAGCAGCTTGGCCTTGGCAGATGATAGCAATCAGCCC. It is translated as CASSLALADDSNQP. The whole CDR3 reads CASSLALADDSNQPQHF.

A remark on this clone: Read sequence stops 3 residues before the CDR3 end, and the germline J gene provides the missing end. The chain employs TRBV7-9 and TRBJ1-2, with 8 bases that match TRBD1. With V trimmed by 5 bases and J by 7 bases, 9 bases remained unmatched. Germline V CDR1 and CDR2: SEHNR, FQNEAQ (reference sequence). The CDR3 is 14 residues long. CDR3 DNA (partial): TGTGCCAGCAGCGCGGACAGGGCGTTTGGTGGC. Its translation: CASSADRAFGG. The whole CDR3 sequence is CASSADRAFGGYTF.